This TCR beta chain appears in the sequencing data of a study of early stage breast cancer tumors (dated by TCRdb to about 2017). Context from the whole study: Of the approximately 16 invasive breast tumors, about a dozen were found to be estrogen receptor-positive, progesterone receptor-positive and HER2-negative. Of the roughly 12 ER+/PR+/HER2- tumors, eight were classified as invasive ductal carcinomas and four as invasive lobular carcinomas. On average, each sample got around 10-fold read coverage. A total of 2,651,842 templates, representing approximately 1,100,000 unique clonotypes, were detected across all samples.

The germline V gene (reference sequence) supplies CDR1 SSHAT and CDR2 FNYEAQ. The cysteine opens and the phenylalanine closes a CDR3 of 15 amino acids. Only CDR3 DNA remains: 45 bases, in frame from the first base. On the study overall, not on this receptor specifically: Chain pairing and functional markers such as CD4, CD8 and FOXP3 were not captured by bulk genomic DNA sequencing of unsorted cells. The small cohort size prevented analysis by tumor subtype. Repertoires from blood and normal breast were more alike than repertoires from blood and tumor, and in about 90% of the 16 patients, comparing each tissue with blood separated tumor from normal. Approximately 2.4-fold higher T cell density and higher clonality were observed in tumors than in adjacent normal breast tissue. Enriched TCRB sequences shared across patients were found to be mostly commonly generated sequences that were unlikely to play an important role in the tumor microenvironment.

Every sample was amplified as two independent genomic DNA replicates, using approximately 0.5 ug for blood and around 1.5 ug for tumor or normal breast. TCRB sequencing of genomic DNA was carried out with the ImmunoSeq Intro kit according to the manufacturer's instructions. Multiplex PCR was run for about 30 cycles using proprietary primers and spike-in control sequences for absolute quantification. Single-end 150-bp reads were used to sequence an 87-bp fragment spanning the CDR3 and the flanking V and J genes. Seven samples, with two replicates for each sample, were multiplexed per lane of an Illumina MiSeq using version 3.0 chemistry. For the original study's pipeline: Raw data were processed by the vendor's proprietary pipeline, with both replicates merged into one result per sample. A clonotype was defined as productive rearrangements that share the same V-gene family, CDR3 amino acid sequence and J-gene segment. Clonality was computed as 1 minus the normalized Shannon entropy (Pielou evenness) of TCRB abundances. To estimate T cell density, the total number of templates was divided by the input cell count, which was inferred from how much DNA went in. Recon, run with its default parameters, was used to estimate overall repertoire diversity and clonality. Tumor-enriched clonotypes were defined as having over 0.1% abundance in tumor and at least 32-fold higher abundance than in normal breast. Entries here come from immuneACCESS through TCRdb and include only in-frame sequences with V and J called. Some clones fail to appear in such tables; in the studies checked, an unresolved V gene covers under half of the shortfall, and the cause of the remainder is unknown. The V and J calls and clone size come from that table; D and trimming were worked out from the DNA. In all, the sample holds 51,000 or so clones, and about 80% of those were seen once. The leading ten clones occupy 1.3% to 1.5% of the sample.

The study profiled bulk TCR beta-chain repertoires in matched peripheral blood, tumor and adjacent normal breast tissue taken from around 15 patients with early-stage breast cancer. Before surgery, roughly 4.5-11 mL of whole blood was collected in EDTA tubes and processed within 2 hours. Peripheral blood mononuclear cells were isolated by Ficoll-Paque centrifugation in SepMate-50 tubes. For storage in liquid nitrogen, PBMCs were cryopreserved as aliquots of about 1.9 to 4.5 million cells in roughly 90% FBS with roughly 10% DMSO. The Qiagen AllPrep DNA/RNA Mini kit was used for genomic DNA extraction. In the case of this clone: The antigen this receptor binds is unknown. Germline and junction disagree at one end, which may indicate a read error.

What was sequenced was blood. The chain joins TRBV7-7 to TRBJ2-3, with the D gene too uncertain to name. This sequence was found in a person aged 45 to 60 with breast cancer. In nucleotides, the sequence is TGTGCTAGCAGCTTGCATGGCGAGAGCACAGATACGCAGTATTTT. The translation is CASSLHGESTDTQYF.